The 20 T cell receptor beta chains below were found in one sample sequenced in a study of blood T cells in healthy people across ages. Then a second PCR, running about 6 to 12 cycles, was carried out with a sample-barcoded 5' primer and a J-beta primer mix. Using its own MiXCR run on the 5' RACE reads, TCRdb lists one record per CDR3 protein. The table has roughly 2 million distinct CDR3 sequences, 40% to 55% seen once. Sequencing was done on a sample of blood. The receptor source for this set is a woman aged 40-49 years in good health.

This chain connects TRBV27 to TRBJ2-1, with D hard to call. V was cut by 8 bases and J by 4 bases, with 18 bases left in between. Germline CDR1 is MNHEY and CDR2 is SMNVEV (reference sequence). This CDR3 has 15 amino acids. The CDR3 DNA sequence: TGTGCCAGCGCAGTTTCGAGAACTTCTTACAATGAGCAGTTCTTC. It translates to CASAVSRTSYNEQFF.

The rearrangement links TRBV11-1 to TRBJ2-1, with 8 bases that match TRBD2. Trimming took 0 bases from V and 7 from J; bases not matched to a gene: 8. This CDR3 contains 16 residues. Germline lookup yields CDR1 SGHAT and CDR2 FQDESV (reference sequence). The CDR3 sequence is CASSLAAGGARNEQFF. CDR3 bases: TGTGCCAGCAGCTTAGCCGCCGGGGGGGCTAGAAATGAGCAGTTCTTC.

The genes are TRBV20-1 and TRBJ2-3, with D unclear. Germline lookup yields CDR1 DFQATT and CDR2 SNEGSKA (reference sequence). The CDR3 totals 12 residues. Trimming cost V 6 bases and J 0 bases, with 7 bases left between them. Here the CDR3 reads CSAWGSTDTQYF. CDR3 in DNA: TGCAGTGCGTGGGGTAGCACAGATACGCAGTATTTT.

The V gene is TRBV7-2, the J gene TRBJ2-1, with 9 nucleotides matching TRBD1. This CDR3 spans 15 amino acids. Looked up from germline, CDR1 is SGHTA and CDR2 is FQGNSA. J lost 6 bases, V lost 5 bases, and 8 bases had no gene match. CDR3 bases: TGTGCCAGCAGCGAGGGACAGGGTAGAGTCAATGAGCAGTTCTTC. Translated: CASSEGQGRVNEQFF. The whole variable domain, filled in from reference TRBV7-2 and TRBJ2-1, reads GAGVSQSPSNKVTEKGKDVELRCDPISGHTALYWYRQSLGQGLEFLIYFQGNSAPDKSGLPSDRFSAERTGGSVSTLTIQRTQQEDSAVYLCASSEGQGRVNEQFFGPGTRLTVL.

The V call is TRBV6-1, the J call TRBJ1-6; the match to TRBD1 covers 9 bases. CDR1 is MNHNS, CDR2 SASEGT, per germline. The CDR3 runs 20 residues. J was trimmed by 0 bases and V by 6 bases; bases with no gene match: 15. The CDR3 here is CASRRNWDRAGSSYNSPLHF. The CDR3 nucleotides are TGTGCCAGCAGACGAAATTGGGACAGGGCCGGGAGCTCCTATAATTCACCCCTCCACTTT.

For the CDR3, the DNA is TGTGCCAGCAACAATCCGACCCCAGGGGGGGCGGACTATGGCTACACCTTC. Protein sequence: CASNNPTPGGADYGYTF. The J gene is TRBJ1-2, the V gene TRBV13, with 7 bases that match TRBD1. The V gene end was trimmed by 7 bases and the J gene end by 3 bases; junction bases not matched to a gene: 17. This CDR3 contains 17 residues. The germline gives CDR1 PRHDT, CDR2 FYEKMQ (reference sequence).

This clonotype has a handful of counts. This CDR3 reads CSASRVTDTQYF. The CDR3 DNA follows: TGCAGTGCTAGCAGGGTAACAGATACGCAGTATTTT. The rearrangement uses TRBV20-1 and TRBJ2-3, with TRBD1 as a possible D gene (5 bases). The germline gives CDR1 DFQATT, CDR2 SNEGSKA (reference sequence). The CDR3 totals 12 residues. The germline V and J ends were trimmed by 3 bases and 3 bases, with 7 bases remaining between them.

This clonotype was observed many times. This CDR3 is CASSRVDTQYF. The CDR3 DNA reads TGTGCCAGCAGCCGTGTGGATACGCAGTATTTT. This chain joins TRBV12-3 or TRBV12-4 and TRBJ2-3; D unresolved. The CDR3 is made up of 11 amino acids. Trimming removed 6 bases at V and 6 bases at J, with 7 bases between.

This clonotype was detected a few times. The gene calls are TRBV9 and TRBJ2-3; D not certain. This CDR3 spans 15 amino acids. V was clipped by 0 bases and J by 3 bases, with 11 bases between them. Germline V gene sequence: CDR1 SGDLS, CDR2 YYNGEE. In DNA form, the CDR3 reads TGTGCCAGCAGCGTAGTCAGTTCGCAAACAGATACGCAGTATTTT. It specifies CASSVVSSQTDTQYF.

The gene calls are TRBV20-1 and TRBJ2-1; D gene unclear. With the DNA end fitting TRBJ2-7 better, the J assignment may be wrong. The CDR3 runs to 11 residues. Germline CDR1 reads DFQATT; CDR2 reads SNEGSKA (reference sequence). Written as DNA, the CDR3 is TGCAGTGGGGATTTCTACAATGAGCAGTACTTC. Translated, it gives CSGDFYNEQYF.

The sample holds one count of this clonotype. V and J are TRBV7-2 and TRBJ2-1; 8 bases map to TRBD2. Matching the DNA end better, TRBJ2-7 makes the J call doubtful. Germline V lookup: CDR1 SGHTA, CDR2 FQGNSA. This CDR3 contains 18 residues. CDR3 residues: CASSQQLSRGGSYNEQYF. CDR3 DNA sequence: TGTGCCAGCAGCCAACAACTTAGTCGGGGGGGCTCCTACAATGAGCAGTACTTC.

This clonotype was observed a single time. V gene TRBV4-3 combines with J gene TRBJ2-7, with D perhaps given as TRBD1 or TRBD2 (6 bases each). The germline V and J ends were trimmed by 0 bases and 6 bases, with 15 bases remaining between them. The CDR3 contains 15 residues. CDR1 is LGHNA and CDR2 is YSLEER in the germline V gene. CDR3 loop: CASSQDKGGPSEQYF. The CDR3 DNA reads TGCGCCAGCAGCCAAGACAAAGGGGGGCCGTCCGAGCAGTACTTC.

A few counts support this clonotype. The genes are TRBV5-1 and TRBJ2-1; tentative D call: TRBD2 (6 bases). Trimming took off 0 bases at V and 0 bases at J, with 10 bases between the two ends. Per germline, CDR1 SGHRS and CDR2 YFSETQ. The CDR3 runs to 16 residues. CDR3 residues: CASSLVGRSSYNEQFF. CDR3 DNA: TGCGCCAGCAGCTTGGTTGGGAGGAGCTCCTACAATGAGCAGTTCTTC.

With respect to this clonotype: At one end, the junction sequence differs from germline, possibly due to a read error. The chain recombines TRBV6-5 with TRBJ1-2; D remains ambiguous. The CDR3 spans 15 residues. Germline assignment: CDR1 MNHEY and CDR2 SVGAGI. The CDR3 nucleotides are TGTGCCAGCAGTTACCACGAAGGGAGAGTCTATGACTACACCTTC. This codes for CASSYHEGRVYDYTF.

CDR3 sequence reads: CSARKTATNEKLFF. The CDR3 nucleotides read TGCAGTGCTAGGAAGACAGCCACTAATGAAAAACTGTTTTTT. The chain carries TRBV20-1 and TRBJ1-4; D might be TRBD1 (5 bases). The germline V gene has CDR1 DFQATT and CDR2 SNEGSKA (reference sequence). Between the trimmed V and J ends, which lost 3 bases and 2 bases, there was a span of 10 bases. The CDR3 is made up of 14 amino acids.

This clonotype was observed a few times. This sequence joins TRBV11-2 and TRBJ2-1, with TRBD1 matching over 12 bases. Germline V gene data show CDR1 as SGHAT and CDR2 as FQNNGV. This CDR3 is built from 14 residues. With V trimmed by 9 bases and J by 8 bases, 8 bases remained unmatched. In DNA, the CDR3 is TGTGCCAGTAAAGGGGACAGGGGGCTAGATGAGCAGTTCTTC. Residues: CASKGDRGLDEQFF. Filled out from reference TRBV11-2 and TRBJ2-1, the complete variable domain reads EAGVAQSPRYKIIEKRQSVAFWCNPISGHATLYWYQQILGQGPKLLIQFQNNGVVDDSQLPKDRFSAERLKGVDSTLKIQPAKLEDSAVYLCASKGDRGLDEQFFGPGTRLTVL.

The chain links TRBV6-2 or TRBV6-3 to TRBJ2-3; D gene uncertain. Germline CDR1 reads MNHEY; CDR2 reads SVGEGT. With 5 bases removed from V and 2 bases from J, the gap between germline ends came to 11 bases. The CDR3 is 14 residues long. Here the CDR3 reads CASSRTRNTDTQYF. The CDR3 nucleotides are TGTGCCAGCAGTCGGACGCGCAACACAGATACGCAGTATTTT.

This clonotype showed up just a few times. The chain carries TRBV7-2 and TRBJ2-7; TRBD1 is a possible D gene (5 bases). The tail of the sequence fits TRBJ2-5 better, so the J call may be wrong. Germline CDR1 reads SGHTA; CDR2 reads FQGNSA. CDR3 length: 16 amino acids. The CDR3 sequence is CASSPQGPMMRETQYF. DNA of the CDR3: TGTGCCAGCAGCCCCCAGGGCCCGATGATGAGGGAGACCCAGTACTTC.

The CDR3 loop reads CSARDSGRGLDTQYF. DNA for the CDR3: TGCAGTGCTAGAGATTCAGGGCGGGGGCTGGATACGCAGTATTTT. This chain uses TRBV20-1 with TRBJ2-3; TRBD2 is a possible D gene (7 bases). Trimming stripped 0 bases from V and 6 bases from J, with 16 bases between. In germline, CDR1 is DFQATT, CDR2 SNEGSKA (reference sequence). This CDR3 has 15 residues.

The CDR3: CASSLEGGPHSNTEAFF. CDR3 coding DNA: TGTGCCAGCAGCTTGGAAGGGGGCCCCCACTCGAACACTGAAGCTTTCTTT. The chain uses TRBV5-6 and TRBJ1-1, with 7 nucleotides matching TRBD1. The V and J ends lost 0 bases and 1 base, in that order; junction bases with no gene match: 9. The CDR3 covers 17 residues. The germline gives CDR1 SGHDT, CDR2 YYEEEE.